These T cell receptor beta chains were read from a single sample in a study of radiotherapy plus CTLA-4 blockade in lung cancer. TCRdb's table, derived via immunoSEQ multiplex PCR, lists solely in-frame clones and lacks some. Of some 77,000 clones in the sample, around 86% were seen once. The material was peripheral blood, obtained from a patient treated with radiotherapy plus ipilimumab. Every receptor here comes from a human donor with non-small cell lung cancer who had a partial response to radiotherapy plus ipilimumab. Each CDR3 is given with its conserved first and last residue. The order of the fields is CDR3 protein, CDR3 DNA, clone size, J gene, D gene, V gene. A D gene is named only where the DNA matches it firmly. Clone size appears in some rows only: once, few, many, or a class for an expanded clone.

CASSQRQGMSNQPQHF TGTGCCAGCAGCCAAAGACAGGGGATGAGCAATCAGCCCCAGCATTTT once TRBJ1-5 TRBD1 TRBV5-8
CASSTLRSGNTIYF TGTGCCAGTAGTACTCTTCGCTCTGGAAACACCATATATTTT - TRBJ1-3 - TRBV19
CASGWENPNEKLFF TGTGCCAGCGGGTGGGAGAACCCTAATGAAAAACTGTTTTTT few TRBJ1-4 - TRBV28
CASTGTGGSYEQYF TGTGCCAGCACCGGGACAGGGGGCTCCTACGAGCAGTACTTC - TRBJ2-7 TRBD1 TRBV6-1
CASRETGYNQPQHF TGTGCCAGTAGGGAGACAGGGTACAATCAGCCCCAGCATTTT - TRBJ1-5 TRBD1 TRBV19
CASSRPSGQISPYEQYF TGTGCCAGCAGCCGCCCTTCGGGACAGATATCCCCCTACGAGCAGTACTTC - TRBJ2-7 TRBD1 TRBV7-2
CASSPLAGSSYEQYF TGTGCCAGCAGCCCCTTAGCGGGAAGCTCCTACGAGCAGTACTTC - TRBJ2-7 TRBD2 TRBV7-6
CASSLEGHGYTF TGTGCCAGCTCACTGGAGGGTCATGGCTACACCTTC - TRBJ1-2 - TRBV18
CASSGTEGTEAFF TGTGCCAGCAGTGGGACAGAGGGAACTGAAGCTTTCTTT - TRBJ1-1 - TRBV2
CASSILAGYNEQFF TGTGCCAGTAGTATTCTAGCGGGGTACAATGAGCAGTTCTTC - TRBJ2-1 TRBD2 TRBV19
CASSTPTRQFGGYNEQFF TGTGCCAGTAGTACCCCGACTAGACAGTTCGGAGGGTACAATGAGCAGTTCTTC - TRBJ2-1 - TRBV19
CASSLLRDRFEETQYF TGTGCCAGCAGCTTACTCCGGGACAGGTTCGAAGAGACCCAGTACTTC - TRBJ2-5 TRBD1 TRBV7-9
CASSLGVGGYNEQFF TGTGCCAGCAGCTTAGGGGTCGGCGGCTACAATGAGCAGTTCTTC - TRBJ2-1 - TRBV7-9
CASSDTSGSDEQYF TGCGCCAGCAGCGATACTAGCGGGAGCGACGAGCAGTACTTC - TRBJ2-7 TRBD2 TRBV5-1
CASSYLARVITDTQYF TGCGCCAGCAGCTATTTGGCCAGGGTGATCACAGATACGCAGTATTTT - TRBJ2-3 - TRBV5-1
CASSSVVYGYTF TGTGCCAGCAGTTCAGTGGTCTATGGCTACACCTTC - TRBJ1-2 - TRBV6-6
CASSFPAGVGPSKETQYF TGCGCCAGCAGCTTCCCGGCGGGAGTCGGTCCGAGTAAAGAGACCCAGTACTTC - TRBJ2-5 TRBD2 TRBV5-1
CSVGKDRGYGYTF TGCAGCGTGGGCAAAGACAGGGGCTATGGCTACACCTTC - TRBJ1-2 TRBD1 TRBV29-1
CAWSASRYEQYF TGTGCCTGGTCCGCTAGCCGCTACGAGCAGTACTTC - TRBJ2-7 - TRBV30
CASSLSASSRGDTQYF TGTGCCAGCTCACTTTCGGCCTCTTCTAGGGGAGATACGCAGTATTTT - TRBJ2-3 - TRBV18
CASSESRDRGWGNQPQHF TGTGCCAGCAGCGAGAGCCGGGACAGGGGTTGGGGCAATCAGCCCCAGCATTTT - TRBJ1-5 TRBD1 TRBV9
CASSLAGVVDTQCF TGCGCCAGCAGCTTGGCGGGAGTGGTAGATACGCAGTGTTTT - TRBJ2-3 - TRBV5-1
CASSYAQGTSGNTIYF TGTGCCAGCAGTTACGCGCAGGGTACATCTGGAAACACCATATATTTT - TRBJ1-3 - TRBV6-5